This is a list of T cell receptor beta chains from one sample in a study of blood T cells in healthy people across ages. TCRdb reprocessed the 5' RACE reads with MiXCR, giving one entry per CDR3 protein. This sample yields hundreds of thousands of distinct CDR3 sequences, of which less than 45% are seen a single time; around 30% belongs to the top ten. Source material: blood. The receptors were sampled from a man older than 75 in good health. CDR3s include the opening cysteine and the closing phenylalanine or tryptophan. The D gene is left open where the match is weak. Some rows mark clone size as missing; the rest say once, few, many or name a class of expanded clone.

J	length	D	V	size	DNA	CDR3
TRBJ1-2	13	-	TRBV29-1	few	TGCAGCGTTGGCGGAGGGAGCCTCTATGGCTACACCTTC	CSVGGGSLYGYTF
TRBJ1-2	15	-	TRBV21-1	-	TGTGCCAGCAGCAAAGGTGGAGAACAGGACTATGGCTACACCTTC	CASSKGGEQDYGYTF
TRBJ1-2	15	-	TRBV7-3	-	TGTGCCAGCAGCCCCAACAGGGATACGAACTATGGCTACACCTTC	CASSPNRDTNYGYTF
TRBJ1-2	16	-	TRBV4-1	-	TGCGCCAGCAGCCAAGAAGTTGGTCAGGCTAACTATGGCTACACCTTC	CASSQEVGQANYGYTF
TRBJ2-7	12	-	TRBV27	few	TGTGCCAGCATGGCTAGCATCTACGAGCAGTACTTC	CASMASIYEQYF
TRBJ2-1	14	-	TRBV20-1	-	TGCAGTGCTCAGAGTGGAGCGGGTTACAATGAGCAGTTCTTC	CSAQSGAGYNEQFF
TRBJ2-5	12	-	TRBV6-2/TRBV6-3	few	TGTGCCAGCAGTGGGGTCCAAGAGACCCAGTACTTC	CASSGVQETQYF
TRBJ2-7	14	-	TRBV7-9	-	TGTGCCAGCAGCTTGCAGTTAAGCTCCTACGAGCAGTACTTC	CASSLQLSSYEQYF
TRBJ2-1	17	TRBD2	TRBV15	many	TGTGCCACCAGCAGAGATAAGGGCGGGAGGCTCTACAATGAGCAGTTCTTC	CATSRDKGGRLYNEQFF
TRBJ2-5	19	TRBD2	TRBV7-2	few	TGTGCCAGCAGCTTAGGACGACTAGCGGGGGGGAGCTCCCAAGAGACCCAGTACTTC	CASSLGRLAGGSSQETQYF
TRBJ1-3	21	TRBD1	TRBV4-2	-	TGTGCCAGCAGCCAGCCACTAGTCAGGGGGCGGCTTGGGGGCTCTGGAAACACCATATATTTT	CASSQPLVRGRLGGSGNTIYF
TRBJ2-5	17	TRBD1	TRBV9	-	TGTGCCAGCAGCGTAGGCACGGGGGGACAGGGAAGGGAGACCCAGTACTTC	CASSVGTGGQGRETQYF
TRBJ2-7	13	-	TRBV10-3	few	TGTGCCATCAAGACAGAAAACTCCTACGAGCAGTACTTC	CAIKTENSYEQYF
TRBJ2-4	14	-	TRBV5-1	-	TGCGCCAGCAGCTTGGTGGACAGCATCAATGAGCAGTACTTC	CASSLVDSINEQYF
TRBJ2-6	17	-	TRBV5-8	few	TGTGCCAGCAGCCCGGGGCACTCAATCTCTGGGGCCAACGTCCTGACTTTC	CASSPGHSISGANVLTF
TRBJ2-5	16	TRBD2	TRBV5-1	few	TGCGCCAGCAGCTTGGTTGCGCGCGGGGGCCAAGAGACCCAGTACTTC	CASSLVARGGQETQYF
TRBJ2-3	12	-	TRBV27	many	TGTGCCACCCGGGACCGCACTAATACGCAGTATTTT	CATRDRTNTQYF
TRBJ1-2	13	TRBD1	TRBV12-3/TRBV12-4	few	TGTGCCAGCAGTTTTCAGGGGGTGGATGGCTACACCTTC	CASSFQGVDGYTF
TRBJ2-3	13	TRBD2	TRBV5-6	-	TGTGCCAGCAGGCGGGAGATGGCGGAGGGACAGTATTTT	CASRREMAEGQYF
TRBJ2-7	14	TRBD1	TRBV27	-	TGTGCCAGCAGAAGGACAGGGGGAACCGACGAGCAGTACTTC	CASRRTGGTDEQYF
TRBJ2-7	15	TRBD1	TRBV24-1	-	TGTGCCACCAGTGCCGAGGGGACAGCGGCCTACGAGCAGTACTTC	CATSAEGTAAYEQYF
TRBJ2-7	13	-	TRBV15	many	TGTGCCACCAGCCGACGGACAGCCCACGAGCAGTACTTC	CATSRRTAHEQYF
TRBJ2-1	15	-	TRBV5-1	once	TGCGCCAGCAGCTCAACTAGCTTGACCTACAATGAGCAGTTCTTC	CASSSTSLTYNEQFF
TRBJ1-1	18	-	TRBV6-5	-	TGTGCCAGCAGTTACAGATTTTACAGACAGGACGAGAACACTGAAGCTTTCTTT	CASSYRFYRQDENTEAFF
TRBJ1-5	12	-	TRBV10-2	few	TGCGCCAGCAGTGAAACGCCCCCGCCCCAGCATTTT	CASSETPPPQHF
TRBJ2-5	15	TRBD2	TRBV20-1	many	TGCAGTGTTGGGGATAGCGGGAGGGCCAAAGAGACCCAGTACTTC	CSVGDSGRAKETQYF
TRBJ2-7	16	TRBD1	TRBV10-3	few	TGTGCCATCAGTCAGACAGGGGGTATAAATCCGGACGAGCAGTACTTC	CAISQTGGINPDEQYF
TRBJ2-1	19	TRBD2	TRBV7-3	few	TGTGCCAGCAGCTTAGGGGGGCGCGGACTAGCGGGGGCCTACAATGAGCAGTTCTTC	CASSLGGRGLAGAYNEQFF
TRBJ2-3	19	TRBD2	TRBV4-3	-	TGCGCCAGCAGCCCGGGAAAGACTAGCGGGAGCCCTAGCACAGATACGCAGTATTTT	CASSPGKTSGSPSTDTQYF
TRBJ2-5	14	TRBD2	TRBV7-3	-	TGTGCCAGCAGTTCCCGGGGGGGTCGGGAGACCCAGTACTTC	CASSSRGGRETQYF
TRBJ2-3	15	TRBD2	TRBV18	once	TGTGCCAGCTCGCCGAATAGCGGGGGGACAGATACGCAGTATTTT	CASSPNSGGTDTQYF
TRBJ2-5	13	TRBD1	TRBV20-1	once	TGCAGTGCTTATCGGGACAGCCAAGAGACCCAGTACTTC	CSAYRDSQETQYF
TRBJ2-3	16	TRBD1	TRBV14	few	TGTGCCAGCAGCCTTTGGACAGGGTCGGGGGCAGATACGCAGTATTTT	CASSLWTGSGADTQYF
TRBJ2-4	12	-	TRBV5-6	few	TGTGCCACCGCAGGGGCTAGGAACATTCAGTACTTC	CATAGARNIQYF
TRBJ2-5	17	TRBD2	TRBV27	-	TGTGCCAGCAGTCGAAGACTAGCGGGAGGGCCCCGGGAGACCCAGTACTTC	CASSRRLAGGPRETQYF
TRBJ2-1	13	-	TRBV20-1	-	TGCAGTGCAATTATCCTGAGAGACAATGAGCAGTTCTTC	CSAIILRDNEQFF
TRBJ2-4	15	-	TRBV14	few	TGTGCCAGCAGCCAGGACCAGTTTTCCAAAAACATTCAGTACTTC	CASSQDQFSKNIQYF
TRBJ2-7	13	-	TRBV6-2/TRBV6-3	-	TGTGCCAGCAGTGTGGACTGGGCCTACGAGCAGTACTTC	CASSVDWAYEQYF
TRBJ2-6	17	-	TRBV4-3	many	TGCGCCAGCAGCCAGGGACTCGCCGGATCGGGGGCCAACGTCCTGACTTTC	CASSQGLAGSGANVLTF
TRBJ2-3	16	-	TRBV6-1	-	TGTGCCAGCACCCTTCAACCAGGGGATGGCACAGATACGCAGTATTTT	CASTLQPGDGTDTQYF
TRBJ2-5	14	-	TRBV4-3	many	TGCGCCAGCAGCCAAGAGTGGCCACGGGAGACCCAGTACTTC	CASSQEWPRETQYF
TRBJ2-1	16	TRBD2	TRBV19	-	TGTGCCAGTAGTATCGGGAGCGGGGGGTTCCACAATGAGCAGTTCTTC	CASSIGSGGFHNEQFF
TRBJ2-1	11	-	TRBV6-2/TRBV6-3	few	TGTGCCAGCAGTTACTGGGATGAGCAGTTCTTC	CASSYWDEQFF
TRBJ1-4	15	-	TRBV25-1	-	TGTGCCAGCAGTGAATGGGCAACAACTAATGAAAAACTGTTTTTT	CASSEWATTNEKLFF
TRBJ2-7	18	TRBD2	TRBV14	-	TGTGCCAGCAGCCCCCCGAGGACTAGCGGGAGGGCCAGCTACGAGCAGTACTTC	CASSPPRTSGRASYEQYF
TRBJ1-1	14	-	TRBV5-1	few	TGCGCCAGCAGCTTGGAGTATCTGGGCAATGAAGCTTTCTTT	CASSLEYLGNEAFF
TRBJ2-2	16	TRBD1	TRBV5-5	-	TGTGCCAGCAGACTTGCAGGGGGCGTGGGAGGCGGGGAGCTGTTTTTT	CASRLAGGVGGGELFF
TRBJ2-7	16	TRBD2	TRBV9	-	TGTGCCAGCAGCCAATCCTCTAGCGGGGGGCTCTACGAGCAGTACTTC	CASSQSSSGGLYEQYF
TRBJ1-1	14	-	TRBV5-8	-	TGTGCCAGCAGCCCGACCTTCAGGATCACTGAAGCTTTCTTT	CASSPTFRITEAFF
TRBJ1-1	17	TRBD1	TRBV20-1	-	TGCAGTGCTAGAGATCATCCGGGACAGGGGGATTACACTGAAGCTTTCTTT	CSARDHPGQGDYTEAFF
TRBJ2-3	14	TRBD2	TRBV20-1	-	TGCAGTGCTAGCGACGGACTAGCGGGGAGGGGGGAGTATTTT	CSASDGLAGRGEYF